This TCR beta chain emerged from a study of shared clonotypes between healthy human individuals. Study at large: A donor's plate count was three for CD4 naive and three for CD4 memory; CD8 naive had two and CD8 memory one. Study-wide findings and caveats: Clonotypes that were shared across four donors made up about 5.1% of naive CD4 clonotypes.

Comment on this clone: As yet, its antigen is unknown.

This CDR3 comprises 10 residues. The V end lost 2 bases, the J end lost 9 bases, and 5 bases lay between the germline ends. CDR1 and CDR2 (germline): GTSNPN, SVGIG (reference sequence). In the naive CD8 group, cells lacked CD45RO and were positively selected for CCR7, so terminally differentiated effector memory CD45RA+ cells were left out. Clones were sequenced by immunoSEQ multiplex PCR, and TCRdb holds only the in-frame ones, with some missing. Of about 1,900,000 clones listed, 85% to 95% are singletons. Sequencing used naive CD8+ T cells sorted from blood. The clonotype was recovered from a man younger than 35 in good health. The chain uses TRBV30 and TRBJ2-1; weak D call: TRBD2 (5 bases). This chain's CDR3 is CAWSRGEQFF. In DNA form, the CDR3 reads TGTGCCTGGAGTCGGGGTGAGCAGTTCTTC.